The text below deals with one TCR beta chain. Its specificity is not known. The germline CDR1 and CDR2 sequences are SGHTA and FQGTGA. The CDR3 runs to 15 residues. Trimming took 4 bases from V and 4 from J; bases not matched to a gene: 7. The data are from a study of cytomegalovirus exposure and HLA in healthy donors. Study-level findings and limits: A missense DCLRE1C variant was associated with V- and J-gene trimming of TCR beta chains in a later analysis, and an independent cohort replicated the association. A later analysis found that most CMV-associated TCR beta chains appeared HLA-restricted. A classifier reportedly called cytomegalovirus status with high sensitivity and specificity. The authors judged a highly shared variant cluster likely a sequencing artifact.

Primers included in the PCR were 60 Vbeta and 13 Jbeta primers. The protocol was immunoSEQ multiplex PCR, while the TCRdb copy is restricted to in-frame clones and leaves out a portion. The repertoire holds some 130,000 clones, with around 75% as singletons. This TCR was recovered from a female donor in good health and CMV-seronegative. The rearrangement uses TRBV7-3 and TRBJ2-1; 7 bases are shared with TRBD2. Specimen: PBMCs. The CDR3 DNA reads TGTGCCAGCAGCTATTCCAGCGGGGTATACAATGAGCAGTTCTTC. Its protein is CASSYSSGVYNEQFF.